Following are 2 T cell receptor beta chains from one sample sequenced in a study of blood T cell repertoires in COVID-19. TCRdb's table, derived via immunoSEQ multiplex PCR, lists solely in-frame clones and lacks some. The sample carries around 50,000 clones, 80% to 90% recorded once. What was sequenced was peripheral blood. The receptors stem from a woman of 80 years or more with acute or convalescent COVID-19.

The chain joins TRBV15 to TRBJ1-2, with 7 bases fitting TRBD1. CDR3 length: 16 residues. Germline assignment: CDR1 LNHNV and CDR2 YYDKDF (reference sequence). V dropped 1 base and J dropped 1; count of bases not matched to a gene: 6. CDR3 amino acids: CATSRGAGTDNYGYTF. The CDR3 DNA reads TGTGCCACCAGCAGAGGGGCCGGGACAGATAACTATGGCTACACCTTC. The variable domain in full, with the rest retrieved from reference TRBV15 and TRBJ1-2, is DAMVIQNPRYQVTQFGKPVTLSCSQTLNHNVMYWYQQKSSQAPKLLFHYYDKDFNNEADTPDNFQSRRPNTSFCFLDIRSPGLGDTAMYLCATSRGAGTDNYGYTFGSGTRLTVV.

The CDR3 region is CAWSAGGSGGSETQYF. Here the CDR3 DNA reads TGTGCCTGGAGTGCTGGGGGTAGCGGGGGCTCCGAGACCCAGTACTTC. The chain recombines TRBV30 with TRBJ2-5; 9 nucleotides line up with TRBD2. In germline, CDR1 is GTSNPN, CDR2 SVGIG (reference sequence). With 1 base clipped from V and 5 bases from J, the junction kept 11 bases outside the gene matches. The CDR3 is made up of 16 amino acids.